The rows below give T cell receptor beta chains drawn from one sample of a study of identical twins. MiXCR, applied by TCRdb to the 5' RACE reads, yields one record per CDR3 protein. The sample yields 650,000 to 800,000 distinct CDR3 sequences, roughly 8% seen once. The same sample was also used in a study of yellow fever vaccine responses in identical twins.

The material sequenced was PBMCs. The receptor source for this set is a woman between 18 and 29 years old in good health. Each CDR3 is given with its conserved first and last residue. A D gene is named only where the DNA matches it firmly. The listing skips clone size in some rows; elsewhere it reads once, few, many or a size class.

v_call,j_call,d_call,clone_size,cdr3_nt,cdr3_aa
TRBV20-1,TRBJ2-3,TRBD2,-,TGCAGTGCTATTCCTAGCGGGGGGGCTGGAGATACGCAGTATTTT,CSAIPSGGAGDTQYF
TRBV15,TRBJ2-7,-,many,TGTGCCACCAGCAGAGAGATGCGGGAGCAGTACTTC,CATSREMREQYF
TRBV2,TRBJ1-4,-,-,TGTGCCAGCAGTGGAGGATCGGGGCCCGAAAAACTGTTTTTT,CASSGGSGPEKLFF
TRBV12-3/TRBV12-4,TRBJ1-2,TRBD1,-,TGTGCCAGCAGTTTCGGACAGGGAAGGGAGAGCTATGGCTACACCTTC,CASSFGQGRESYGYTF
TRBV12-3/TRBV12-4,TRBJ1-5,-,-,TGTGCCAGCAGTTTAGGGGCAGATCGCAATCAGCCCCAGCATTTT,CASSLGADRNQPQHF
TRBV2,TRBJ2-7,TRBD1,few,TGTGCCAGCAGACTACAGGGGGCGTCCAACGAGCAGTACTTC,CASRLQGASNEQYF
TRBV10-3,TRBJ2-2,-,few,TGTGCCATCAGTGATCGGAACACCGGGGAGCTGTTTTTT,CAISDRNTGELFF
TRBV19,TRBJ2-7,TRBD1,-,TGTGCCAGTAGTATAGCGGACAGGGTCAGCTACGAGCAGTACTTC,CASSIADRVSYEQYF
TRBV3-1,TRBJ2-1,TRBD1,-,TGTGCCAGCAGCCAAGATGAAGGGACAGGGGGCCCCAGCGATGAGCAGTTCTTC,CASSQDEGTGGPSDEQFF
TRBV7-8,TRBJ2-1,-,few,TGTGCCAGCAGCTTAGCTATGGGTCCCTCCTACAATGAGCAGTTCTTC,CASSLAMGPSYNEQFF
TRBV7-2,TRBJ2-1,-,few,TGTGCCAGCAGCTTAGTGGGAGGAGCTTCCAATGAGCAGTTCTTC,CASSLVGGASNEQFF
TRBV7-8,TRBJ2-1,TRBD1,many,TGTGCCAGCAGCTTAGCAGGACAGGTGGGCAATGAGCAGTTCTTC,CASSLAGQVGNEQFF
TRBV20-1,TRBJ2-1,TRBD2,few,TGCAGTGCTAGTTCTTTAGCGGGAGGCCCCCTCTACAATGAGCAGTTCTTC,CSASSLAGGPLYNEQFF
TRBV20-1,TRBJ2-5,-,-,TGCAGTGCTAGCTGGCAGGGCCAAGAGACCCAGTACTTC,CSASWQGQETQYF
TRBV24-1,TRBJ2-2,-,few,TGTGCCACCAGTGATCCGGGGTCGAACACCGGGGAGCTGTTTTTT,CATSDPGSNTGELFF
TRBV20-1,TRBJ1-2,-,few,TGCAGTGCTAGTGTGGGTCACTATGGCTACACCTTC,CSASVGHYGYTF
TRBV6-5,TRBJ2-3,TRBD2,few,TGTGCCAGCAGTTACCCGCAGCGGGGGGGCGCAGATACGCAGTATTTT,CASSYPQRGGADTQYF
TRBV6-1,TRBJ1-1,TRBD1,-,TGTGCCAGCAGTGAAATCAACAGGGGTATCCTTGGCACTGAAGCTTTCTTT,CASSEINRGILGTEAFF
TRBV12-3/TRBV12-4,TRBJ2-7,TRBD1,-,TGTGCCAGCAGTCCCACCGGGGGGACAGGGGACTACGAGCAGTACTTC,CASSPTGGTGDYEQYF
TRBV29-1,TRBJ2-7,-,few,TGCAGCGTTTTTAGGGTGGGGGAGCAGTACTTC,CSVFRVGEQYF
TRBV27,TRBJ1-1,-,-,TGTGCCAGCAGTCCAGTTGTGGGGGCCGAATATACTGAAGCTTTCTTT,CASSPVVGAEYTEAFF
TRBV20-1,TRBJ2-7,TRBD2,few,TGCAGTGCTAGAGGACCGGGACTACTGAGCTCCTACGAGCAGTACTTC,CSARGPGLLSSYEQYF
TRBV25-1,TRBJ1-1,-,many,TGTGCCAGCCGACAGTTCGAGAACACTGAAGCTTTCTTT,CASRQFENTEAFF
TRBV7-2,TRBJ2-2,TRBD1,few,TGTGCCAGCAGCAACTTCGGGACAGGATTTACCGGGGAGCTGTTTTTT,CASSNFGTGFTGELFF
TRBV10-3,TRBJ2-7,-,-,TGTGCCATCAGCCTAGCTCTCAACGAGCAGTACTTC,CAISLALNEQYF
TRBV27,TRBJ1-5,-,few,TGTGCCAGCAGGGAATCATACAGGGTTCAGCCCCAGCATTTT,CASRESYRVQPQHF
TRBV5-5,TRBJ1-1,-,many,TGTGCCAGCAGCTTAGGGGAGAGCACTGAAGCTTTCTTT,CASSLGESTEAFF
TRBV20-1,TRBJ2-5,-,-,TGCAGTGCTAGAGATAGGGCCGTCAGGGCCCAGTACTTC,CSARDRAVRAQYF
TRBV12-3/TRBV12-4,TRBJ2-2,-,many,TGTGCCAGCAGTAGAGAGACGGGGAACACCGGGGAGCTGTTTTTT,CASSRETGNTGELFF
TRBV6-5,TRBJ1-2,-,-,TGTGCCAGCAGTTACGCAGGGACCTATGATGGCTACACCTTC,CASSYAGTYDGYTF
TRBV5-6,TRBJ1-5,-,few,TGTGCCAGCAGACGGAAAGACTTCAACGATCAGCCCCAGCATTTT,CASRRKDFNDQPQHF
TRBV24-1,TRBJ2-5,TRBD1,-,TGTGCCACCAGTGATTCCAGGACAGGGCTGGAGACCCAGTACTTC,CATSDSRTGLETQYF
TRBV6-1,TRBJ2-7,TRBD1,few,TGTGCCAGCAACCTGGACAGGGTGATGTACGAGCAGTACTTC,CASNLDRVMYEQYF
TRBV6-1,TRBJ2-2,-,few,TGTGCCAGCAGGCCCCACAGTTTAAACACCGGGGAGCTGTTTTTT,CASRPHSLNTGELFF
TRBV4-3,TRBJ2-7,TRBD2,few,TGCGCCAGCAGCCAAGATCGACTAGCGCATAGAAAGTACTTC,CASSQDRLAHRKYF
TRBV4-3,TRBJ2-3,TRBD2,few,TGCGCCAGCAGCCAAGAGCTAGCGGGAGTTCAGTATCCAGATACGCAGTATTTT,CASSQELAGVQYPDTQYF
TRBV7-2,TRBJ2-1,-,few,TGTGCCAGCAGCTTGGATGGGGACCCTTCCTACAATGAGCAGTTCTTC,CASSLDGDPSYNEQFF
TRBV4-3,TRBJ2-1,TRBD2,few,TGCGCCAGCAGCCAAGAGTTGGCTAGCGGGAGAAACTACAATGAGCAGTTCTTC,CASSQELASGRNYNEQFF
TRBV11-2,TRBJ2-5,-,few,TGTGCCAGCAGCTCAGAGGGACTCACCCAGACCCAGTACTTC,CASSSEGLTQTQYF
TRBV10-3,TRBJ2-7,-,many,TGTGCCATCAGTGGTAGAGGGGACGAGCAGTACTTC,CAISGRGDEQYF
TRBV30,TRBJ2-5,-,-,TGTGCCTGGACATCCCCGGTGGAAGAGACCCAGTACTTC,CAWTSPVEETQYF
TRBV6-1,TRBJ2-7,-,-,TGTGCCAGCAGTATCGTTCTTGGGGCCTACGAGCAGTACTTC,CASSIVLGAYEQYF
TRBV10-3,TRBJ1-2,-,few,TGTGCCATCAGTGGGGGCGGGGGCGCTGACTATGGCTACACCTTC,CAISGGGGADYGYTF
TRBV12-3/TRBV12-4,TRBJ2-1,-,many,TGTGCCAGCAGTTCACCAGGAGGCAATGAGCAGTTCTTC,CASSSPGGNEQFF
TRBV12-3/TRBV12-4,TRBJ2-2,-,-,TGTGCCAGCAGTTTTGCGGGGGCTCAGAACACCGGGGAGCTGTTTTTT,CASSFAGAQNTGELFF
TRBV7-2,TRBJ2-2,-,-,TGTGCCAGCAGCTTATTAGCGTTCGGGGAGCTGTTTTTT,CASSLLAFGELFF
TRBV28,TRBJ2-5,-,-,TGTGCCAGCAGTCCTTACAGAGTTGTTCAAGAGACCCAGTACTTC,CASSPYRVVQETQYF
TRBV5-1,TRBJ2-1,TRBD1,few,TGCGCCAGCAGCACTAGGACAGGGCCCAATGAGCAGTTCTTC,CASSTRTGPNEQFF
TRBV12-3/TRBV12-4,TRBJ2-7,-,-,TGTGCCAGCACCAACTCGGGCAACACCTACGAGCAGTACTTC,CASTNSGNTYEQYF
TRBV20-1,TRBJ1-4,-,few,TGCAGTGCTAGGGGGGGGGCGTTTAATGAAAAACTGTTTTTT,CSARGGAFNEKLFF
TRBV28,TRBJ1-1,-,-,TGTGCCAGCAGTTTTGAAGCCCTGAACACTGAAGCTTTCTTT,CASSFEALNTEAFF
TRBV21-1,TRBJ1-1,-,few,TGTGCCAGCAGCTCCCGGGACCCCAAAGCTTTCTTT,CASSSRDPKAFF
TRBV24-1,TRBJ1-4,-,-,TGTGCCACCAGTGAAGGACGGGTAAATGAAAAACTGTTTTTT,CATSEGRVNEKLFF
TRBV29-1,TRBJ1-2,TRBD1,few,TGCAGCGTTGCACAGGGGACATCTAACTATGGCTACACCTTC,CSVAQGTSNYGYTF
TRBV15,TRBJ2-1,TRBD1,-,TGTGCCACCAGCAGACATCCGGGACAGGGCACCTACAATGAGCAGTTCTTC,CATSRHPGQGTYNEQFF
TRBV6-5,TRBJ2-3,-,many,TGTGCCAGCAGTTACACTTTCAGGGGACTAACTAGCACAGATACGCAGTATTTT,CASSYTFRGLTSTDTQYF
TRBV11-2,TRBJ2-7,TRBD2,many,TGTGCCAGCAGCTTAAATCTTGGAGCGGGAGATTCAACCTACGAGCAGTACTTC,CASSLNLGAGDSTYEQYF
TRBV2,TRBJ2-1,-,many,TGTGCCAGCAGTGAACCGGGCAATGAGCAGTTCTTC,CASSEPGNEQFF
TRBV28,TRBJ2-5,-,-,TGTGCCAGCAGTCGTACGGGTATCGAGACCCAGTACTTC,CASSRTGIETQYF